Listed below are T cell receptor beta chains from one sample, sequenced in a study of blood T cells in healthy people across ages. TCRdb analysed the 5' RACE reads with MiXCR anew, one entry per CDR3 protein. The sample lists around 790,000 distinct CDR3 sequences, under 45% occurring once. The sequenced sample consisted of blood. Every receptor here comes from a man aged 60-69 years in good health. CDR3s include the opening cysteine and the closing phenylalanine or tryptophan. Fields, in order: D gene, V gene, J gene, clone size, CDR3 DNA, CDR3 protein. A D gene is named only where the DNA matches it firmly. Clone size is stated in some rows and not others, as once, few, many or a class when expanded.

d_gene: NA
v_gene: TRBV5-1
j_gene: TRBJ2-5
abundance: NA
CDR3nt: TGCGCCAGCAGCTTCCTGGACAAAGGAGAGACCCAGTACTTC
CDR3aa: CASSFLDKGETQYF

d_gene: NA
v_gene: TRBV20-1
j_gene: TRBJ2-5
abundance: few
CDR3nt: TGCAGTGCGGAATGGCAGGATTGGGAGACCCAGTACTTC
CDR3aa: CSAEWQDWETQYF

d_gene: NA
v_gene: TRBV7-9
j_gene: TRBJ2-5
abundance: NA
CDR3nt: TGTGCCAGCAGCCTGGGGACGATCCCTACGAGACAGTACTTC
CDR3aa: CASSLGTIPTRQYF

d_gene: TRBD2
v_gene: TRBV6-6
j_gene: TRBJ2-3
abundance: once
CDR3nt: TGTGCCAGCAGTTCTAGCGGGGACACAGATACGCAGTATTTT
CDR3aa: CASSSSGDTDTQYF

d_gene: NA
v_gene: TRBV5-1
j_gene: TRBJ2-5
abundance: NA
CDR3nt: TGCGCCAGCGAGCTGTATGGAGGTCGGACCCAGTACTTC
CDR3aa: CASELYGGRTQYF

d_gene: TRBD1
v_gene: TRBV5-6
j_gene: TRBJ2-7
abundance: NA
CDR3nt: TGTGCCAGCAGCCCTCTAGGACAGGGCGACTACGAGCAGTACTTC
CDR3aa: CASSPLGQGDYEQYF

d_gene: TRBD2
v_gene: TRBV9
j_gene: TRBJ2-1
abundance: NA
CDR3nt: TGTGCCAGCGGCCCCGGGACTAGCATGTACAATGAGCAGTTCTTC
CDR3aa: CASGPGTSMYNEQFF

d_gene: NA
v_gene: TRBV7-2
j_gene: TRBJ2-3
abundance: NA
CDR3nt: TGTGCCAGCAGCCCCCACTACCCGAGCACAGATACGCAGTATTTT
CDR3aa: CASSPHYPSTDTQYF

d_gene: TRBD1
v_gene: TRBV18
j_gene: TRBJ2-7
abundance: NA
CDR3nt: TGTGCCAGCTCACCCTTTCCCGGGACAGGGGTGTCGTACGAGCAGTACTTC
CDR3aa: CASSPFPGTGVSYEQYF

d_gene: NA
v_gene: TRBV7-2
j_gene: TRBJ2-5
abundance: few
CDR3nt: TGTGCCAGCAGCAACAGATGGGGGACCCAGTACTTC
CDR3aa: CASSNRWGTQYF

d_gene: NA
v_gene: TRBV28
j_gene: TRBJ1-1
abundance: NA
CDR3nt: TGTGCCAGCAGTTTAAGCATCCGGAACACTGAAGCTTTCTTT
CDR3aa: CASSLSIRNTEAFF

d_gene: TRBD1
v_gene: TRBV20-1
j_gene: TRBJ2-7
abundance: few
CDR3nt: TGCAGTGCTAGAGATTCCTCAACAGGGGCAGTCTTCGACGAGCAGTACTTC
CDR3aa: CSARDSSTGAVFDEQYF

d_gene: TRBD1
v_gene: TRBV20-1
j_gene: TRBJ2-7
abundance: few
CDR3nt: TGCAGTGCTAGTCGGACAGGATTGGGGGAGCAGTACTTC
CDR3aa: CSASRTGLGEQYF

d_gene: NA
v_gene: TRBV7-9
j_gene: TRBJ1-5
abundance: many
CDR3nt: TGTGCCAGCAGCTTAGTAGGGGAAAATCAGCCCCAGCATTTT
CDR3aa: CASSLVGENQPQHF

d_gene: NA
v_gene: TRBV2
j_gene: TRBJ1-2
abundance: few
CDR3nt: TGTGCCAGCAATACAGGGTATGGCTACACCTTC
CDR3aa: CASNTGYGYTF

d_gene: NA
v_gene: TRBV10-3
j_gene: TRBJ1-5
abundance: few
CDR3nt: TGTGCCATCAGTGCCGGCGTCCAGCCCCAGCATTTT
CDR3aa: CAISAGVQPQHF

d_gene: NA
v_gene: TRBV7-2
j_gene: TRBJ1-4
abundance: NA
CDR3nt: TGTGCCAGCAGCCCTAACGCGGTTATCGAAAAACTGTTTTTT
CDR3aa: CASSPNAVIEKLFF

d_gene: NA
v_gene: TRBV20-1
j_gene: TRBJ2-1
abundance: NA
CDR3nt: TGCAGTGCTAGGCAACAGGGAGGGCTTTACAGTGAGCAGTTCTTC
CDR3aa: CSARQQGGLYSEQFF

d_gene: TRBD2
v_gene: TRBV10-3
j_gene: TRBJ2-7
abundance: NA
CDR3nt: TGTGCCATCAGTGAGTATAGCGGGAGGGCCTACGAGCAGTACTTC
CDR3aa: CAISEYSGRAYEQYF

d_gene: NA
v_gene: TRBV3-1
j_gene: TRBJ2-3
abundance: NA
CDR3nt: TGTGCCAGCTTAGGTCGGTCCACAGATACGCAGTATTTT
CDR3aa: CASLGRSTDTQYF

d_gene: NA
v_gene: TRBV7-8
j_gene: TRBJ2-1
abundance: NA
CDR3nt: TGTGCCAGCAGCTTTAGTGCCCTAAACAATGAGCAGTTCTTC
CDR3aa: CASSFSALNNEQFF

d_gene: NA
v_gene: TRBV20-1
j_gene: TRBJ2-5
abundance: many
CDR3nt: TGCAGTGCTAGAGACAGAGGTTCAGAGACCCAGTACTTC
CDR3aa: CSARDRGSETQYF

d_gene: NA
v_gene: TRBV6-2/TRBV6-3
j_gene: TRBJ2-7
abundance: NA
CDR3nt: TGTGCCAGCAGATTGCTCGGGGCCGAGCAGTACTTC
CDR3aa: CASRLLGAEQYF

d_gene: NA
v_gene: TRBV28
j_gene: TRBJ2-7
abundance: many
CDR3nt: TGTGCCAGCAGGCAAACAGGGTACAGCTACGAGCAGTACTTC
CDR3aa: CASRQTGYSYEQYF

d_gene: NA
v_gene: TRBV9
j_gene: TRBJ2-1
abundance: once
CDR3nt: TGTGCCAGCAGCCGATACAGGGACTCCTCCTACAATGAGCAGTTCTTC
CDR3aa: CASSRYRDSSYNEQFF

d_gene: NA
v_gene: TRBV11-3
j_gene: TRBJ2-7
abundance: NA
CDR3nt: TGTGCCAGCAGCTCGACCAGGGGTATCGGCGAGCAGTACTTC
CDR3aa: CASSSTRGIGEQYF

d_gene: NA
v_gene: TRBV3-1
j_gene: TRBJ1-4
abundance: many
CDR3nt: TGTGCCAGCAGCCAACATGGACAGATGAATGAAAAACTGTTTTTT
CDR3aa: CASSQHGQMNEKLFF

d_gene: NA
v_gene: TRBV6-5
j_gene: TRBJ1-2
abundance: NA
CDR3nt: TGTGCCAGCAGTGACTCGACCGCCAGCGGCTACACCTTC
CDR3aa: CASSDSTASGYTF

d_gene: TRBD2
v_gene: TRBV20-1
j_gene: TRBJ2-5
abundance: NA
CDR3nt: TGCAGTGCTAGAGCTGGGGCGGGGGGATGGGAGACCCAGTACTTC
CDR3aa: CSARAGAGGWETQYF

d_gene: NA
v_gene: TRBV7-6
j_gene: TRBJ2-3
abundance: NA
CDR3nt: TGTGCCAGCAGCCTAGACTATACCAATACGCAGTATTTT
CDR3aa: CASSLDYTNTQYF

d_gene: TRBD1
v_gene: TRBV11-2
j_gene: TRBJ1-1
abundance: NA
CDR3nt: TGTGCCAGCAGCGGGACAGGGGGCGGTTTATGGACTGAAGCTTTCTTT
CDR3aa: CASSGTGGGLWTEAFF

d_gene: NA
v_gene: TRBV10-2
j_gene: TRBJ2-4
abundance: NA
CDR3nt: TGCGCCAGCGGGGTAGCCAAAAACATTCAGTACTTC
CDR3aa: CASGVAKNIQYF

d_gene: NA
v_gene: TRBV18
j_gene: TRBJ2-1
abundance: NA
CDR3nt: TGTGCCAGCTCGGGCGGACAGTCAGGCGAGTTCTTC
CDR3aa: CASSGGQSGEFF

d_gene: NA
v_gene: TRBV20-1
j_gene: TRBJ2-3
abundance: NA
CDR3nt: TGCAGTGCTAGTGGGAGGAAACTTAGCACAGATACGCAGTATTTT
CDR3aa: CSASGRKLSTDTQYF

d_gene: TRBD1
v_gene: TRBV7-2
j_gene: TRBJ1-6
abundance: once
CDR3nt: TGTGCCAGCAGCCGGACAGGACTTTCACCCCTCCACTTT
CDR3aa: CASSRTGLSPLHF

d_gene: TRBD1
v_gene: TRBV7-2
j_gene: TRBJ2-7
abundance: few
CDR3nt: TGTGCCAGCAGCCCCCAAGCGACAGGGTTCCGCGAGCAGTACTTC
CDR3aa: CASSPQATGFREQYF

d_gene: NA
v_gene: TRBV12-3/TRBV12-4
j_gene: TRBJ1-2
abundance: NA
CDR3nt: TGTGCCAGCAGTGTGGGAGAGGGTGGGGGCTACACCTTC
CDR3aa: CASSVGEGGGYTF

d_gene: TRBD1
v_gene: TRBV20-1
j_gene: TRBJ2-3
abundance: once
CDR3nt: TGCAGTGCTAGAGATCGGACAGGGGTATCAGATACGCAGTATTTT
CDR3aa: CSARDRTGVSDTQYF

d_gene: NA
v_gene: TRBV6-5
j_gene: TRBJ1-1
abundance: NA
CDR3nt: TGTGCCAGCAGTTACTTGCCCTTCGAGGCCAACACTGAAGCTTTCTTT
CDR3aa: CASSYLPFEANTEAFF

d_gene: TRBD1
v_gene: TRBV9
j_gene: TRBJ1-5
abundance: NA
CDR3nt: TGTGCCAGCAGCCTACAGGGGAGGGTAGGGCAGCCCCAGCATTTT
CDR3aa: CASSLQGRVGQPQHF

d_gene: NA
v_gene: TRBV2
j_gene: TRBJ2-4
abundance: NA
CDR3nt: TGTGCCAGCAGCCCCTTTGTGGCAGAAAGGAACATTCAGTACTTC
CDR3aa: CASSPFVAERNIQYF

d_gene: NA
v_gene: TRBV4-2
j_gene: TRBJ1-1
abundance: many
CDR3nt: TGTGCCAGCAGCCAAGAAGGAGGGGAGAAGGCTTTCTTT
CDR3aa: CASSQEGGEKAFF

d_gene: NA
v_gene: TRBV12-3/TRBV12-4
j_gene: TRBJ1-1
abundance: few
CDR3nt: TGTGCCAGCAGTTCCACCTTGGGCAGGGTCCAGTACACTGAAGCTTTCTTT
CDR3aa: CASSSTLGRVQYTEAFF

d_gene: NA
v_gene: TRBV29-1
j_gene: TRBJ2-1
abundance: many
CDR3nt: TGCAGCGTTGAAGGCCGACAGATTAGCTCCTACAATGAGCAGTTCTTC
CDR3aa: CSVEGRQISSYNEQFF

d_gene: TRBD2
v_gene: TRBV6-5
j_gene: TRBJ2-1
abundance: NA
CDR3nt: TGTGCCAGCAGTAGGACTAGCGGGAGGGCTGAGCAGTTCTTC
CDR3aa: CASSRTSGRAEQFF

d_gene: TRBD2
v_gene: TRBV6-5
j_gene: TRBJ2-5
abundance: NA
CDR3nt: TGTGCCACATTGCGGGGGGCCCAAGAGACCCAGTACTTC
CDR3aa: CATLRGAQETQYF

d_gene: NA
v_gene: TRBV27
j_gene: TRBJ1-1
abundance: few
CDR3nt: TGTGCCAGCAGTTTATATAAAAACACTGAAGCTTTCTTT
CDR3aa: CASSLYKNTEAFF

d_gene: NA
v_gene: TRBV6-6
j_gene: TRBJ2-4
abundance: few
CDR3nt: TGTGCCGCCACCCCGTCCGCATCTGGGGAGCAGTACTTC
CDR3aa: CAATPSASGEQYF

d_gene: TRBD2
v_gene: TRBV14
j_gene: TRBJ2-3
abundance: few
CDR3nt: TGTGCCAGCAGCCAAGACCCCGCGGGGGGGCCGAAAGATACGCAGTATTTT
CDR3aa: CASSQDPAGGPKDTQYF

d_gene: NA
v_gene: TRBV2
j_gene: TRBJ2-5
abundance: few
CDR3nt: TGTGCCAGCAGTGAGGTGCGGGTGGAGACCCAGTACTTC
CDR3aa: CASSEVRVETQYF

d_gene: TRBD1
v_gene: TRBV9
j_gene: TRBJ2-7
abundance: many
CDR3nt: TGTGCCAGCAGCGTAGGACAGGGGAACTACGAGCAGTACTTC
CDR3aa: CASSVGQGNYEQYF

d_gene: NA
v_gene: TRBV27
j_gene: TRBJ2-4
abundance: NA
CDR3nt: TGTGCCAGCAGTCCCCAATCCCCAGCCAAAAACATTCAGTACTTC
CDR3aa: CASSPQSPAKNIQYF

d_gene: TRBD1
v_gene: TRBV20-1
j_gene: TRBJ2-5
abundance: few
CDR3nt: TGCAGTGCCGGGACAGGGCCGCATCAAGAGACCCAGTACTTC
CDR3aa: CSAGTGPHQETQYF

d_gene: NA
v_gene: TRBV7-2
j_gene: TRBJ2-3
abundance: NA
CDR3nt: TGTGCCAGCAGCTTAGGGCCGCGGCAGGGGTCAGATACGCAGTATTTT
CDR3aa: CASSLGPRQGSDTQYF

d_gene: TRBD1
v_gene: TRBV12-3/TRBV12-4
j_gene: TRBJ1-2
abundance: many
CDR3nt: TGTGCCAGCAGTTTAAGCGGGAGGGGGCCTAGCTATGGCTACACCTTC
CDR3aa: CASSLSGRGPSYGYTF

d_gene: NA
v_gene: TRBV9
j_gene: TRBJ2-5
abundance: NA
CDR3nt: TGTGCCAGCAGCGTAGGAGGGGCAAAAGAGACCCAGTACTTC
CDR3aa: CASSVGGAKETQYF

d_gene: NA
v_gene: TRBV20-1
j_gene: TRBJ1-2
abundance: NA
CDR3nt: TGCAGTGTGGGGGACCGAGGATTTTCGTATGGCTACACCTTC
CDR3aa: CSVGDRGFSYGYTF

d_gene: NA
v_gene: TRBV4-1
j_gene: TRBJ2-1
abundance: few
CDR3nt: TGCGCCAGCAGCCAAGGGGAACTAGTCCCCACTGAGCAGTTCTTC
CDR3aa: CASSQGELVPTEQFF

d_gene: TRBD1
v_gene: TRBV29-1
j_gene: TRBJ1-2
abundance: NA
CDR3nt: TGCAGCGTAACCGGACAGGCCGGAGACTATGGCTACACCTTC
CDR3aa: CSVTGQAGDYGYTF

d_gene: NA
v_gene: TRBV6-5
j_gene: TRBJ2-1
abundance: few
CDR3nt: TGTGCCAGCAGTTACTCGTGGGCGGGGGCCGCGGGGGAGCAGTTCTTC
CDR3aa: CASSYSWAGAAGEQFF